The rows below give T cell receptor beta chains drawn from one sample of a study of blood T cells in healthy people across ages. MiXCR, run by TCRdb on the 5' RACE reads, gives a single entry per CDR3 protein. The table lists hundreds of thousands of distinct CDR3 sequences, 58% of them singletons. Sequenced material: blood. These receptors originate from a man aged 55 to 70 in good health. CDR3s include the opening cysteine and the closing phenylalanine or tryptophan. Each record gives: V gene, J gene, clone size, D gene, CDR3 DNA, CDR3 protein. D genes are given only for firm matches. Clone size appears in some rows only: once, few, many, or a class for an expanded clone.

TRBV18	TRBJ2-1	NA	NA	TGTGCCAGCGCCCCAGTCGTCGCCGGGGAGCAGTTCTTC	CASAPVVAGEQFF
TRBV6-5	TRBJ2-5	NA	NA	TGTGCAAGCCGGCACCTCCAAGAGACCCAGTACTTC	CASRHLQETQYF
TRBV6-2/TRBV6-3	TRBJ2-7	NA	TRBD2	TGTGCCAGCAGTTGGGCGGGGGCCTACGAGCAGTACTTC	CASSWAGAYEQYF
TRBV6-2/TRBV6-3	TRBJ2-3	few	NA	TGTGCCAGCGAATGGAAGGGGGGGGTATCAGATACGCAGTATTTT	CASEWKGGVSDTQYF
TRBV5-1	TRBJ1-2	few	NA	TGCGCCAGCAGGACAGGAGCTATCTATGGCTACACCTTC	CASRTGAIYGYTF
TRBV27	TRBJ2-3	NA	TRBD2	TGTGCCAGCAGCCTAAGACTAGCTGCTTATACGCAGTATTTT	CASSLRLAAYTQYF
TRBV29-1	TRBJ2-3	NA	NA	TGCAGCGGGAGGGGACAGAGTACAGATACGCAGTATTTT	CSGRGQSTDTQYF
TRBV4-1	TRBJ2-3	many	TRBD2	TGCGCCAGCAGACCGGGACTAGCGGTCACCAGAACAGATACGCAGTATTTT	CASRPGLAVTRTDTQYF
TRBV20-1	TRBJ2-7	NA	TRBD1	TGCAGTGCTACCCCCTGGGACAGCTACGAGCAGTACTTC	CSATPWDSYEQYF
TRBV6-5	TRBJ1-5	once	TRBD1	TGTGCCAGCAGCACGGACAGGGAAAGCAATCAGCCCCAGCATTTT	CASSTDRESNQPQHF
TRBV15	TRBJ2-5	NA	NA	TGTGCCACCAGCGGAACAGAGACCCAGTACTTC	CATSGTETQYF
TRBV4-1	TRBJ2-7	NA	NA	TGCGCCAGCAGCCAAAGTCCTCTGGCTACCTACGAGCAGTACTTC	CASSQSPLATYEQYF
TRBV28	TRBJ2-1	few	NA	TGTGCCAGCAGTGGTCTCGGACTGAACAATGAGCAGTTCTTC	CASSGLGLNNEQFF
TRBV25-1	TRBJ1-2	NA	NA	TGTGCCAGCAGTGAAGTAGGGGACGTCTCTAACTATGGCTACACCTTC	CASSEVGDVSNYGYTF
TRBV24-1	TRBJ2-3	few	NA	TGTGCCACCAGTGATTCTAGCACAGATACGCAGTATTTT	CATSDSSTDTQYF
TRBV10-3	TRBJ1-3	NA	NA	TGTGCCATCAGGGGATACCCTGGAAACACCATATATTTT	CAIRGYPGNTIYF
TRBV11-2	TRBJ2-5	NA	NA	TGTGCCAGCAGCTTACTCGGGGCGTATCAAGAGACCCAGTACTTC	CASSLLGAYQETQYF
TRBV2	TRBJ1-5	NA	NA	TGTGCCAGCACTATCGGGCAGGGGAATCAGCCCCAGCATTTT	CASTIGQGNQPQHF
TRBV20-1	TRBJ1-5	NA	TRBD1	TGCAGTGCGAACTACAGGGGAAATCAGCCCCAGCATTTT	CSANYRGNQPQHF
TRBV20-1	TRBJ2-7	NA	NA	TGCAGTGCTGGGGACGGATCCTACGAGCAGTACTTC	CSAGDGSYEQYF
TRBV5-1	TRBJ1-2	NA	TRBD1	TGCGCCAGCAGCTTGGAAGGCGGACAGGGGACCTATGGCTACACCTTC	CASSLEGGQGTYGYTF
TRBV20-1	TRBJ2-5	NA	TRBD1	TGCAGTGCTAGAGATGTGGGGACAGCCATAGAGACCCAGTACTTC	CSARDVGTAIETQYF
TRBV4-2	TRBJ2-7	many	NA	TGTGCCAGCAGCCAAGATCGGGACTTCTACGAGCAGTACTTC	CASSQDRDFYEQYF
TRBV29-1	TRBJ2-1	few	TRBD1	TGCAGCGCCAAAAGACAGGGGGGACCAAATGAGCAGTTCTTC	CSAKRQGGPNEQFF
TRBV7-8	TRBJ2-7	NA	NA	TGTGCCAGCAGCTTATCGAATTACCCCTACGAGCAGTACTTC	CASSLSNYPYEQYF
TRBV6-6	TRBJ2-1	NA	TRBD2	TGTGCCAGCAGTTACTTCAGCGGGGGGGCCCCCCATGAGCAGTTCTTC	CASSYFSGGAPHEQFF
TRBV6-5	TRBJ1-1	NA	NA	TGTGCCAGCAGTCACCGTAGGCGCTTGAACACTGAAGCTTTCTTT	CASSHRRRLNTEAFF
TRBV5-1	TRBJ1-5	NA	TRBD1	TGCGCCAGCAGCTTGGGTGCAGGGGGAAATCAGCCCCAGCATTTT	CASSLGAGGNQPQHF
TRBV7-6	TRBJ2-3	NA	TRBD1	TGTGCCAGCAGCTTAGGGGGACAGGGGTCAGATACGCAGTATTTT	CASSLGGQGSDTQYF
TRBV20-1	TRBJ2-4	once	TRBD2	TGCAGTGCTCGACTAGCGGGGGGGCTCCGGTACTTC	CSARLAGGLRYF
TRBV4-1	TRBJ1-2	NA	NA	TGCGCCAGCACCCCTCTCCACAGCGGAAACCATGGCTACACCTTC	CASTPLHSGNHGYTF
TRBV20-1	TRBJ2-1	NA	NA	TGCAGTGCTTTCAGGGTCAATGAGCAGTTCTTC	CSAFRVNEQFF
TRBV5-1	TRBJ1-6	NA	TRBD1	TGCGCCAGCAGCGCCGGGACAGTAAATTCACCCCTCCACTTT	CASSAGTVNSPLHF
TRBV25-1	TRBJ1-5	NA	NA	TGTGCCAGGGGGGTGGCGTACTGTCAGCCCCAGCATTTT	CARGVAYCQPQHF
TRBV7-9	TRBJ2-6	NA	NA	TGTGCCAGCACCCCGGGGGACGGGGCCAACGTCCTGACTTTC	CASTPGDGANVLTF